These 22 T cell receptor beta chains were sequenced from one sample in a study of blood T cell repertoires in COVID-19. TCRdb's table, derived via immunoSEQ multiplex PCR, lists solely in-frame clones and lacks some. The sample has about 120,000 clones, less than 80% seen once. Sequencing used peripheral blood. These receptors came from a man aged 45-65 years with acute or convalescent COVID-19.

The chain is built from TRBV19 and TRBJ1-5, with TRBD1 matching over 7 bases. This CDR3 has 15 amino acids. The ends lost 1 base at V and 7 bases at J; junction bases unmatched: 7. Looked up from germline, CDR1 is LNHDA and CDR2 is SQIVND (reference sequence). CDR3: CASSIGETGFQPQHF. CDR3 coding DNA: TGTGCCAGTAGTATAGGAGAGACAGGGTTCCAGCCCCAGCATTTT.

Here the CDR3 reads CASSAKAGSTDTQYF. CDR3 DNA sequence: TGTGCCAGCAGCGCAAAAGCGGGGAGCACAGATACGCAGTATTTT. The V call is TRBV13, the J call TRBJ2-3; the match to TRBD2 covers 7 bases. The CDR3 is made up of 15 amino acids. V lost 5 bases and J lost 0; bases outside the gene matches: 5. Germline V CDR1 and CDR2: PRHDT, FYEKMQ (reference sequence). The complete variable domain, with remaining parts taken from reference TRBV13 and TRBJ2-3, reads AAGVIQSPRHLIKEKRETATLKCYPIPRHDTVYWYQQGPGQDPQFLISFYEKMQSDKGSIPDRFSAQQFSDYHSELNMSSLELGDSALYFCASSAKAGSTDTQYFGPGTRLTVL.

This clone was seen a few times. V gene TRBV5-8 combines with J gene TRBJ2-3; TRBD1 aligns across 10 bases. CDR3 length: 15 residues. The trim removed 4 bases at V and 4 bases at J, leaving 6 bases unmatched. Germline loops: CDR1 SGHTS, CDR2 YDEGEE. The CDR3 bases are TGTGCCAGCAGCATCACCGGGACAGGGGCAGATACGCAGTATTTT. This sequence encodes CASSITGTGADTQYF. The variable domain in full, completed from reference TRBV5-8 and TRBJ2-3, reads EAGVTQSPTHLIKTRGQQATLRCSPISGHTSVYWYQQALGLGLQFLLWYDEGEERNRGNFPPRFSGRQFPNYSSELNVNALELEDSALYLCASSITGTGADTQYFGPGTRLTVL.

The chain links TRBV3-1 (or the pseudogene TRBV3-2) to TRBJ1-3; D gene ambiguous. The V end lost 1 base, the J end lost 5 bases, and 6 bases lay between the germline ends. The CDR3 totals 13 residues. Germline lookup yields CDR1 LGHDT and CDR2 YNNKEL (reference sequence). The DNA for the CDR3 is TGTGCCAGCAGCCAAGTTGGGCGAAACACCATATATTTT. Translating it yields CASSQVGRNTIYF.

The genes are TRBV2 and TRBJ1-2, with D unresolved. The V and J ends lost 6 bases and 2 bases respectively, with 16 bases between them. The CDR3 spans 15 residues. From germline, CDR1 is SNHLY and CDR2 FYNNEI. This chain's CDR3 is CASSAGFEGNYGYTF. CDR3 nucleotides: TGTGCCAGCAGCGCGGGGTTCGAGGGAAACTATGGCTACACCTTC.

This clone was counted a few times. The chain uses TRBV5-1 and TRBJ2-3, with a tentative D call TRBD1 (5 bases). This CDR3 region has 14 residues. The germline CDR1 and CDR2 sequences are SGHRS and YFSETQ. With 2 bases removed from V and 2 bases from J, the gap between germline ends came to 9 bases. The CDR3 loop reads CASSLQAYTDTQYF. The CDR3 DNA is TGCGCCAGCAGCTTACAGGCCTACACAGATACGCAGTATTTT.

This sequence joins TRBV27 and TRBJ2-7; D remains unclear. The germline V and J ends were trimmed by 2 bases and 5 bases, with 10 bases remaining between them. Germline assignment: CDR1 MNHEY and CDR2 SMNVEV (reference sequence). This CDR3 is 13 amino acids long. The CDR3 loop is CASSLVPVHEQYF. CDR3 nucleotides: TGTGCCAGCAGTTTAGTCCCTGTCCACGAGCAGTACTTC.

This chain links TRBV6-5 with TRBJ1-5; 7 nucleotides line up with TRBD1. The CDR3 covers 14 residues. Germline V lookup: CDR1 MNHEY, CDR2 SVGAGI. J was trimmed by 4 bases and V by 5 bases; bases with no gene match: 5. This chain's CDR3 is CASSTQGRNQPQHF. DNA for the CDR3: TGTGCCAGCAGTACACAGGGGAGGAATCAGCCCCAGCATTTT.

In nucleotides, the CDR3 is TGTGCCAGCTCACCACCTTCGGGACAGACCGAGCAGTACTTC. This codes for CASSPPSGQTEQYF. The chain uses TRBV18 and TRBJ2-7, with 7 bases lining up with TRBD1. The length of the CDR3 is 14 residues. Germline assignment: CDR1 KGHSH and CDR2 LQKENI. Trimming removed 0 bases from V and 6 bases from J; junction bases left unmatched: 5. Together with reference TRBV18 and TRBJ2-7, the CDR3 gives the full variable domain: NAGVMQNPRHLVRRRGQEARLRCSPMKGHSHVYWYRQLPEEGLKFMVYLQKENIIDESGMPKERFSAEFPKEGPSILRIQQVVRGDSAAYFCASSPPSGQTEQYFGPGTRLTVT.

In DNA, the CDR3 is TGTGCCAGCAGCGTAGCCGGGACAGTCTACAATGAGCAGTTCTTC. Amino acids: CASSVAGTVYNEQFF. V gene TRBV9 combines with J gene TRBJ2-1, with 7 bases lining up with TRBD1. The CDR3 consists of 15 residues. Germline assignment: CDR1 SGDLS and CDR2 YYNGEE. V was clipped by 0 bases and J by 3 bases; unmatched bases: 3.

The chain couples TRBV7-9 to TRBJ2-7, with TRBD2 identical over 7 bases. The germline CDR1 and CDR2 sequences are SEHNR and FQNEAQ (reference sequence). J gave up 4 bases and V 1 base, and 4 bases lay outside the gene matches. The CDR3 is 14 amino acids. As DNA, the CDR3 is TGTGCCAGCAGCTTAGGGGAGGGGAGTTACGAGCAGTACTTC. Protein sequence: CASSLGEGSYEQYF.

The chain links TRBV5-1 to TRBJ1-1; 8 bases agree with TRBD1. Germline V gene data show CDR1 as SGHRS and CDR2 as YFSETQ. V shed 2 bases and J 7 bases; nucleotides not matched to a gene: 7. The CDR3 consists of 14 residues. The CDR3 is CASSLQGEGSEAFF. The CDR3 nucleotides are TGCGCCAGCAGCTTACAGGGGGAAGGGAGTGAAGCTTTCTTT.

V is TRBV6-5 and J is TRBJ2-1, with 9 bases matching TRBD1. Germline lookup yields CDR1 MNHEY and CDR2 SVGAGI. Trimming cost V 5 bases and J 4 bases; bases outside gene matches: 6. This CDR3 spans 15 amino acids. The CDR3 spells CASSRDRVRYNEQFF. For the CDR3, the DNA is TGTGCCAGCAGTAGGGACAGGGTAAGGTACAATGAGCAGTTCTTC.

This rearrangement joins TRBV18 to TRBJ2-7; perhaps TRBD2 as D (5 bases). V lost 3 bases and J 3 bases, leaving 9 bases between the germline ends. CDR3 size: 13 residues. CDR1 is KGHSH, CDR2 LQKENI, per germline. CDR3 amino acids: CASSPDTSYEQYF. CDR3 DNA sequence: TGTGCCAGCTCACCCGATACTAGCTACGAGCAGTACTTC.

The rearrangement links TRBV11-1 to TRBJ1-4; TRBD1 matches at 7 bases. There are 14 residues in the CDR3. Losses at the gene ends were 5 bases for V and 3 bases for J; bases not matched to a gene: 3. The V gene's germline CDR1 is SGHAT and CDR2 FQDESV (reference sequence). The CDR3 coding sequence is TGTGCCAGCAGCCGGGACAGATCTAATGAAAAACTGTTTTTT. This sequence encodes CASSRDRSNEKLFF.

This clone has just a few counts. This chain links TRBV19 with TRBJ1-2; D remains unclear. Germline CDR1 is LNHDA and CDR2 is SQIVND (reference sequence). Trimming pared 2 bases from V and 3 bases from J, leaving 10 bases between. CDR3 length: 14 amino acids. The CDR3 reads CASSIRGQHYGYTF. As DNA, the CDR3 is TGTGCCAGTAGTATAAGAGGGCAGCACTATGGCTACACCTTC.

The rearrangement links TRBV6-6 to TRBJ2-7; 15 bases align to TRBD2. The V gene's germline CDR1 is MNHNY and CDR2 SVGAGI (reference sequence). The junction had 15 bases not matched to a gene; V was cut back by 5 bases and J by 1 base. The CDR3 is made up of 20 amino acids. CDR3 sequence (DNA): TGTGCCAGCAGTCCGGAAACGGGACTAGCGGGAGGCATGACATCCTACGAGCAGTACTTC. The encoded protein is CASSPETGLAGGMTSYEQYF.

The genes are TRBV12-3 or TRBV12-4 and TRBJ1-2; TRBD1 matches 7 bases. V was pared by 6 bases and J by 6 bases, with 4 bases of the junction left unmatched. CDR3 length: 12 amino acids. CDR3 sequence (DNA): TGTGCCAGCAGGGGGACAGCAGATGGCTACACCTTC. The encoded protein is CASRGTADGYTF.

This chain links TRBV9 with TRBJ1-5; D is unclear. The CDR3 runs to 15 residues. The germline V gene has CDR1 SGDLS and CDR2 YYNGEE. The V end was cut by 0 bases, the J end by 2 bases, with 9 bases between. CDR3 region: CASSVGMGGNQPQHF. The CDR3, as DNA: TGTGCCAGCAGCGTAGGGATGGGAGGCAATCAGCCCCAGCATTTT.

The genes are TRBV6-6 and TRBJ2-3, with 11 bases identical to TRBD2. The germline V gene encodes CDR1 MNHNY and CDR2 SVGAGI (reference sequence). The ends lost 6 bases at V and 0 bases at J; junction bases unmatched: 5. The CDR3 contains 16 residues. The CDR3 DNA follows: TGTGCCAGCAGCCCCGGGACTAGCGGTAGCACAGATACGCAGTATTTT. Encoded protein: CASSPGTSGSTDTQYF.

The V call is TRBV5-1, the J call TRBJ2-5; D might be TRBD1 (5 bases). Germline V gene lookup returns CDR1 SGHRS and CDR2 YFSETQ. Trimming cost V 1 base and J 2 bases, with 15 bases left between them. The CDR3 runs to 16 residues. The CDR3 DNA follows: TGCGCCAGCAGCTTGAGTCTAGGCAGGGCGCAAGAGACCCAGTACTTC. Residues: CASSLSLGRAQETQYF.

CDR3 loop: CASTPDYRGARGELFF. The CDR3 DNA reads TGTGCCAGCACCCCGGACTATCGGGGGGCCAGGGGGGAGCTGTTTTTT. This chain joins TRBV11-3 and TRBJ2-2; tentative D call: TRBD2 (7 bases). V dropped 7 bases and J dropped 8 bases, with 23 bases sitting between them. The length of the CDR3 is 16 residues. The V gene's germline CDR1 is SGHNT and CDR2 YENEEA.